This T cell receptor beta chain was documented in a study of vaccination and CD4 T cells after COVID-19. Looking at the study overall: For post-vaccine samples, collection took place a median about 72 days after dose two, ranging from 14 to 241.

The Oncomine TCR Beta short-read assay was applied to DNA of cultured CD4+ T cells. From CD4+ T cells that had been cultured, genomic DNA was extracted. From the PCR reads, TCRdb called clonotypes with MiXCR, one entry per CDR3 protein. The table lists approximately 12,000 distinct CDR3 sequences, 50% to 75% of them singletons. Trimming removed 5 bases from V and 0 bases from J, with 19 bases in between. The CDR3 is 17 amino acids. Germline values: CDR1 MNHEY, CDR2 SMNVEV (reference sequence). For this clonotype: Its antigen is as yet unknown.

Treatment given: roughly 11-day PBMC culture with coronavirus spike peptide pools or control peptides (ViraFEST assay). ViraFEST relied on peptide pools to expand antigen-specific T cells; the TCRs were sequenced afterward. The chain employs TRBV27 and TRBJ1-2; D is possibly TRBD1 (5 bases). The origin of this receptor is a human donor who had recovered from COVID-19. Input material: CD4+ T cells from blood, cultured in vitro. This chain's CDR3 is CASSREGSTGANYGYTF. The CDR3 bases are TGTGCCAGCAGTCGAGAGGGCTCCACGGGGGCTAACTATGGCTACACCTTC.